This TCR beta chain appears in the sequencing data of a study of blood T cells in healthy people across ages. Combining a sample-barcoded 5' primer with a J-beta primer mix, a second PCR ran for about 7 to 11 cycles. TCRdb fed the 5' RACE reads into MiXCR, producing one record per CDR3 protein. This sample has about 720,000 distinct CDR3 sequences, with approximately 25% found just once. Study findings and constraints: Donor CMV status was unknown, possibly confounding expanded clonotype changes.

A remark on this clonotype: Its antigen is undetermined.

This CDR3 has 14 residues. V gave up 0 bases and J gave up 5 bases, with 10 bases separating them. Per germline, CDR1 LGHNA and CDR2 YNFKEQ. This sample was shared with a second study, whose subject was T cells of mothers and their children.

The V call is TRBV4-2, the J call TRBJ2-5; D is unclear. The sequence came from a boy between 10 and 17 years old in good health. Source material: blood. The CDR3 bases are TGTGCCAGCAGCCAAGATCTAGTAGATGAGACCCAGTACTTC. It codes for CASSQDLVDETQYF.